This T cell receptor (beta chain) was sequenced for a study of blood T cell repertoires in COVID-19. The germline CDR1 and CDR2 sequences are MNHNS and SASEGT. The germline V and J ends were trimmed by 3 bases and 5 bases, with 13 bases remaining between them. CDR3 size: 14 residues. Original data processing: Reference gene primer amplification gave nucleated cell count estimates. Clones were sequenced by immunoSEQ multiplex PCR, and TCRdb holds only the in-frame ones, with some missing. V and J calls and clone size are copied from that table; D and trimming were computed from the DNA. The repertoire has 250,000 to 300,000 clones, approximately 87% of them found once; the top ten carry roughly 4.5%.

Sequences were obtained from peripheral blood. The chain carries TRBV6-1 and TRBJ1-1; D is unresolved. This TCR was sampled from a man between 60 and 75 years old who had recovered from COVID-19. CDR3 sequence: CASSDRSSRTEAFF. CDR3 bases: TGTGCCAGCAGTGACCGAAGCTCGAGGACTGAAGCTTTCTTT.